This T cell receptor (beta chain) is from a study of graft-versus-host responses after intestinal transplantation. Turning to the study itself: Recipients underwent multivisceral, liver-intestinal, or isolated intestinal transplants.

Study conclusions and caveats: GvH clones were found in recipient marrow; some appeared first in ileum or blood.

In the case of this clone: The antigen remains undetermined.

Libraries were prepared by immunoSEQ multiplex PCR; TCRdb keeps only in-frame clonotypes and omits some of them. The data show roughly 60,000 clones, approximately 90% seen once. Germline V gives CDR1 SGHDT, CDR2 YYEEEE. The ends lost 1 base at V and 3 bases at J; junction bases unmatched: 12. The CDR3 contains 17 residues. This specimen was PBMCs, taken 26 days after transplant. The sequence was obtained from a human patient who received an intestinal transplant, so some T cells may come from the graft donor. J is TRBJ2-7 and V is TRBV5-6, with 8 bases that match TRBD1. The CDR3 sequence is CASSLFIGQGTYYEQYF. CDR3 nucleotides: TGTGCCAGCAGCTTGTTCATCGGACAGGGAACTTACTACGAGCAGTACTTC. The entire variable domain, with the rest obtained from reference TRBV5-6 and TRBJ2-7, is as follows: DAGVTQSPTHLIKTRGQQVTLRCSPKSGHDTVSWYQQALGQGPQFIFQYYEEEERQRGNFPDRFSGHQFPNYSSELNVNALLLGDSALYLCASSLFIGQGTYYEQYFGPGTRLTVT.